This is a list of T cell receptor beta chains from one sample in a study of blood T cell repertoires in COVID-19. The assay was immunoSEQ multiplex PCR, and TCRdb's table has in-frame clones only and misses some. The sample holds around 700,000 clones, more than 80% seen once. The specimen sequenced was peripheral blood. The receptors were gathered from a young woman with acute or convalescent COVID-19. The CDR3 runs from the conserved cysteine through the conserved F or W. The D gene is left open where the match is weak. Clone sizes are given selectively: once, few, many, or a class where the clone is expanded.

v_call,d_call,clone_size,j_call,cdr3_aa,cdr3_nt
TRBV3-1/TRBV3-2,TRBD1,few,TRBJ1-2,CASSHLDREKYGYTF,TGTGCCAGCAGCCACCTGGACAGGGAGAAATATGGCTACACCTTC
TRBV6-4,-,-,TRBJ1-2,CASSGVGISGDYGYTF,TGTGCCAGCAGTGGAGTCGGGATCAGCGGAGACTATGGCTACACCTTC
TRBV5-6,-,-,TRBJ2-5,CASSLIPLAGETQYF,TGTGCCAGCAGCTTGATCCCACTAGCAGGCGAGACCCAGTACTTC
TRBV4-3,-,few,TRBJ1-5,CASSQVAGQGNQPQHF,TGCGCCAGCAGCCAAGTGGCGGGGCAGGGAAATCAGCCCCAGCATTTT
TRBV12-3/TRBV12-4,-,-,TRBJ1-1,CASSSTWEAFF,TGTGCCAGCAGTTCGACCTGGGAGGCTTTCTTT
TRBV6-5,-,-,TRBJ1-5,CASSYGTGQPQHF,TGTGCCAGCAGTTACGGTACGGGGCAGCCCCAGCATTTT
TRBV29-1,-,-,TRBJ1-1,CSVEEGGVMNTEAFF,TGCAGCGTTGAAGAGGGGGGGGTCATGAACACTGAAGCTTTCTTT
TRBV5-6,-,-,TRBJ1-4,CASSLAGRGALATNEKLFF,TGTGCCAGCAGCTTGGCGGGCAGGGGTGCCCTTGCAACTAATGAAAAACTGTTTTTT
TRBV6-2/TRBV6-3,-,-,TRBJ1-1,CASSYSGLSRTMNTEAFF,TGTGCCAGCAGTTACTCAGGGTTATCGCGGACTATGAACACTGAAGCTTTCTTT
TRBV28,-,-,TRBJ1-6,CASSLWGVADSPLHF,TGTGCCAGCAGTTTGTGGGGGGTGGCGGACTCACCCCTCCACTTT
TRBV29-1,TRBD1,-,TRBJ1-3,CSVEPGTERNTIYF,TGCAGCGTTGAGCCCGGGACAGAAAGAAACACCATATATTTT
TRBV5-1,-,-,TRBJ2-1,CASSLGGYEQFF,TGCGCCAGCAGCTTGGGAGGGTATGAGCAGTTCTTC
TRBV5-1,TRBD2,-,TRBJ2-3,CASSLRLAELDTQYF,TGCGCCAGCAGCTTGCGACTAGCGGAACTAGATACGCAGTATTTT
TRBV23-1,-,-,TRBJ2-6,CASSQSGNTQAGTITSGANVLTF,TGCGCCAGCAGTCAAAGTGGGAATACCCAGGCCGGGACAATTACTTCTGGGGCCAACGTCCTGACTTTC
TRBV10-3,-,-,TRBJ1-5,CAISESPGFGGNQPQHF,TGTGCCATCAGTGAGTCTCCGGGATTCGGGGGCAATCAGCCCCAGCATTTT
TRBV5-1,TRBD1,-,TRBJ1-5,CASSLETGGKQPQHF,TGCGCCAGCAGCTTGGAGACAGGGGGTAAGCAGCCCCAGCATTTT
TRBV7-9,TRBD2,few,TRBJ2-7,CASSPKWTSSYEQYF,TGTGCCAGCAGTCCAAAGTGGACTAGCTCCTACGAGCAGTACTTC
TRBV3-1/TRBV3-2,-,once,TRBJ1-6,CASSRDSRNSPLHF,TGTGCCAGCAGCCGAGACTCTCGTAATTCACCCCTCCACTTT
TRBV10-3,-,-,TRBJ1-1,CAIGRGGDTEAFF,TGTGCCATTGGACGGGGGGGAGACACTGAAGCTTTCTTT
TRBV19,TRBD1,-,TRBJ2-5,CASTDRGKETQYF,TGTGCCAGCACGGACAGGGGAAAGGAGACCCAGTACTTC
TRBV5-6,TRBD1,-,TRBJ1-1,CASSQGQNNPEAFF,TGTGCCAGCAGCCAGGGACAGAACAACCCTGAAGCTTTCTTT
TRBV5-1,TRBD2,-,TRBJ2-3,CASRGGDLTDTQYF,TGCGCCAGCCGGGGGGGAGACCTCACAGATACGCAGTATTTT
TRBV4-1,TRBD1,-,TRBJ1-2,CASSPVPGQGKYLYGYTF,TGCGCCAGCAGCCCTGTCCCGGGACAGGGGAAGTACCTCTATGGCTACACCTTC
TRBV18,TRBD1,-,TRBJ2-7,CASSLQGAAYEQYF,TGTGCCAGCTCACTGCAGGGGGCTGCCTACGAGCAGTACTTC
TRBV5-1,-,-,TRBJ1-5,CASSFSGNQPQHF,TGCGCCAGCAGCTTTTCGGGGAATCAGCCCCAGCATTTT
TRBV4-1,-,-,TRBJ1-2,CASSPREGSVHYGYTF,TGCGCCAGCAGCCCTCGGGAGGGCAGCGTACACTATGGCTACACCTTC
TRBV25-1,TRBD1,-,TRBJ2-3,CASSSRDRGVEDTQYF,TGTGCCAGCAGTTCACGGGACAGGGGGGTGGAAGATACGCAGTATTTT
TRBV5-5,-,-,TRBJ1-4,CASSKQGGKLFF,TGTGCCAGCAGCAAACAGGGAGGGAAACTGTTTTTT
TRBV18,TRBD1,-,TRBJ1-3,CASSPDTVGDRVF,TGTGCCAGCTCACCGGACACCGTAGGGGACAGGGTTTTT
TRBV27,-,-,TRBJ2-7,CASSLLIAGLYEQYF,TGTGCCAGCAGTTTATTAATTGCAGGGCTCTACGAGCAGTACTTC
TRBV4-2,TRBD1,-,TRBJ2-5,CASSRSSLRDRGQTQYF,TGTGCCAGCAGCCGTTCCTCTCTCCGGGACAGGGGACAGACCCAGTACTTC
TRBV7-9,-,-,TRBJ1-3,CASSLAATISGNTIYF,TGTGCCAGCAGCTTAGCCGCCACTATCTCTGGAAACACCATATATTTT
TRBV7-9,-,-,TRBJ2-1,CASSLVGGLMGQFF,TGTGCCAGCAGCTTAGTCGGAGGACTGATGGGGCAGTTCTTC
TRBV4-1,TRBD2,-,TRBJ2-3,CASSQDTSGGTDTQYF,TGCGCCAGCAGCCAAGACACTAGCGGGGGGACAGATACGCAGTATTTT
TRBV18,TRBD1,-,TRBJ1-1,CASSPPGTGSNTEAFF,TGTGCCAGCTCACCACCTGGGACAGGTTCGAACACTGAAGCTTTCTTT
TRBV28,-,-,TRBJ2-7,CASSLQRRGQYF,TGTGCCAGCAGTTTACAGAGGAGGGGGCAGTACTTC
TRBV3-1/TRBV3-2,-,-,TRBJ1-1,CASSLRQNTEAFF,TGTGCCAGCAGCCTCCGACAGAACACTGAAGCTTTCTTT
TRBV4-2,-,-,TRBJ1-6,CASSQARPEGPFSYNSPLHF,TGTGCCAGCAGCCAAGCCCGTCCCGAGGGTCCCTTCTCCTATAATTCACCCCTCCACTTT
TRBV29-1,TRBD1,-,TRBJ1-1,CSVEWQGGFSGTEAFF,TGCAGCGTTGAATGGCAGGGGGGATTTTCGGGCACTGAAGCTTTCTTT
TRBV18,-,-,TRBJ1-5,CASSATGNPLNQPQHF,TGTGCCAGCTCAGCAACAGGGAATCCCCTCAATCAGCCCCAGCATTTT
TRBV6-4,TRBD1,-,TRBJ2-6,CASSITGGDYGSGANVLTF,TGTGCCAGCAGTATTACAGGGGGTGATTACGGCTCTGGGGCCAACGTCCTGACTTTC
TRBV11-2,TRBD2,-,TRBJ2-2,CASSRPPRGITGELFF,TGTGCCAGCAGCCGCCCGCCGCGGGGGATCACCGGGGAGCTGTTTTTT
TRBV24-1,-,-,TRBJ1-5,CATSEAGLGNQPQHF,TGTGCCACCAGTGAAGCAGGGTTGGGGAATCAGCCCCAGCATTTT
TRBV15,-,-,TRBJ1-5,CATSRPNSNQPQHF,TGTGCCACCAGCAGACCCAATAGCAATCAGCCCCAGCATTTT
TRBV5-1,-,once,TRBJ2-5,CASSLFGGGETQYF,TGCGCCAGCAGCTTGTTCGGGGGAGGCGAGACCCAGTACTTC
TRBV9,TRBD1,-,TRBJ2-7,CASSVDRGTYEQYF,TGTGCCAGCAGCGTCGACAGGGGAACCTACGAGCAGTACTTC
TRBV4-3,TRBD2,-,TRBJ2-2,CASSNGGVSNTGELFF,TGCGCCAGCAGCAATGGGGGGGTTTCGAACACCGGGGAGCTGTTTTTT
TRBV10-3,-,-,TRBJ1-2,CAISVQQGSYGYTF,TGTGCCATCAGTGTCCAACAGGGTAGCTATGGCTACACCTTC
TRBV14,TRBD1,-,TRBJ1-2,CASRSQGANYGYTF,TGTGCCAGCAGATCGCAGGGGGCAAACTATGGCTACACCTTC
TRBV7-9,TRBD1,-,TRBJ2-1,CASREWTGNNEQFF,TGTGCCAGCAGAGAGTGGACAGGCAACAATGAGCAGTTCTTC
TRBV11-2,-,-,TRBJ1-2,CASSLVRAGGYTF,TGTGCCAGCAGCTTAGTCAGGGCAGGGGGCTACACCTTC
TRBV25-1,-,few,TRBJ1-1,CASSEYHRGNTEAFF,TGTGCCAGCAGTGAATATCATAGGGGGAACACTGAAGCTTTCTTT
TRBV6-5,TRBD2,few,TRBJ2-2,CASKSIAGSGELFF,TGTGCCAGCAAGTCAATAGCGGGGTCCGGGGAGCTGTTTTTT
TRBV9,TRBD2,-,TRBJ2-2,CASSVSPAGVSTGELFF,TGTGCCAGCAGCGTAAGTCCAGCGGGGGTTTCCACCGGGGAGCTGTTTTTT
TRBV5-1,TRBD1,-,TRBJ1-1,CASSLAGRGRSGNTEAFF,TGCGCCAGCAGCTTGGCTGGAAGGGGGCGTTCGGGGAACACTGAAGCTTTCTTT
TRBV6-1,TRBD1,-,TRBJ2-7,CASGIRQGAYEQYF,TGTGCCAGCGGGATACGACAGGGGGCTTACGAGCAGTACTTC
TRBV12-3/TRBV12-4,TRBD1,-,TRBJ1-2,CASTSTGVYGYTF,TGTGCCAGCACCTCGACAGGGGTCTATGGCTACACCTTC